This T cell receptor (beta chain) was obtained from a study of T-cell memory formation after mild COVID-19. Overall study: Largely, the TCR clusters proved donor specific.

The CDR3 loop spans 12 amino acids. Germline V gives CDR1 SQVTM, CDR2 ANQGSEA. Notes on this clonotype: The antigen is undetermined.

The study, taken as a whole, reports: Clones that got smaller from day 15 to 85 had even CD4/CD8, while clones growing later tipped toward CD4+. Clones that contracted clustered mainly in CM and EM if CD4+ and in EMRA if CD8+.

5'RACE with constant-segment primers built TCRalpha and TCRbeta cDNA libraries with UMIs. MiXCR, run by TCRdb on the 5' RACE reads, gives a single entry per CDR3 protein. Of approximately 290,000 distinct CDR3 sequences listed, roughly 8.2% are singletons. The chain recombines TRBV29-1 with TRBJ2-7; D is ambiguous. The sequence was collected from a man aged 18 to 35 who had mild COVID-19 (a few samples of this study predate the infection). Cell type and time point are not known. The source material was PBMCs or a T cell subset sorted from them (not recorded which). This CDR3 is CSGRQKTYEQYF. The CDR3 bases are TGCAGTGGACGGCAAAAAACCTACGAGCAGTACTTC.